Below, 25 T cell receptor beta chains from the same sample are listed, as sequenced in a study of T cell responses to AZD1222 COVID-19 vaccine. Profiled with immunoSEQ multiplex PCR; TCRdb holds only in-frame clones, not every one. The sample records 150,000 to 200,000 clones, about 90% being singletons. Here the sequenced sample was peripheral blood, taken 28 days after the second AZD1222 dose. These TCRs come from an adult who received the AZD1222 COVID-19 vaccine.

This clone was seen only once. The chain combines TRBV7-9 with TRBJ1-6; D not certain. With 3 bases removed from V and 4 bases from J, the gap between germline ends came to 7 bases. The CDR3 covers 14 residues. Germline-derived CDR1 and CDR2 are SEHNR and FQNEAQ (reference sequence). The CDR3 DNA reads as TGTGCCAGCAGCTTGGCAGAGTATAATTCACCCCTCCACTTT. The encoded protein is CASSLAEYNSPLHF.

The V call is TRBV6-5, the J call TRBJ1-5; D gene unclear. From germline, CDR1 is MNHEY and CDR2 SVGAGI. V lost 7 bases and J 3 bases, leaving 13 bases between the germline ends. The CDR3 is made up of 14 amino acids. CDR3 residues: CASTPQGNNQPQHF. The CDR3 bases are TGTGCCAGCACCCCACAAGGAAACAATCAGCCCCAGCATTTT.

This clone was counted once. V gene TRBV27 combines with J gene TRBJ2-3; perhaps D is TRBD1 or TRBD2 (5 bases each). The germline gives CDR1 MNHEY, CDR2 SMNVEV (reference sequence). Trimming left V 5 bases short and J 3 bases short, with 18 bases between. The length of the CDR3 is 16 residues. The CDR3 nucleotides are TGTGCCAGCAGTGCCCGGGGCGTCCAGTGGACAGATACGCAGTATTTT. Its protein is CASSARGVQWTDTQYF.

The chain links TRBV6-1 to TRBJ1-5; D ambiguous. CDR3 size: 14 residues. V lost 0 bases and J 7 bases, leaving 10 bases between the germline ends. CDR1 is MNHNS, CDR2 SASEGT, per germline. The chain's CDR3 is CASSEAHPRQPQHF. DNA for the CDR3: TGTGCCAGCAGTGAAGCGCATCCCCGACAGCCCCAGCATTTT.

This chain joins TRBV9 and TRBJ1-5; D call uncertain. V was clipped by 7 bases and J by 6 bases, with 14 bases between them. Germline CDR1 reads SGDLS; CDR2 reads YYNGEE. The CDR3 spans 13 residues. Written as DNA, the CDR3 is TGTGCCAGCGGGTCGGAGGTGGGTCAGCCCCAGCATTTT. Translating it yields CASGSEVGQPQHF.

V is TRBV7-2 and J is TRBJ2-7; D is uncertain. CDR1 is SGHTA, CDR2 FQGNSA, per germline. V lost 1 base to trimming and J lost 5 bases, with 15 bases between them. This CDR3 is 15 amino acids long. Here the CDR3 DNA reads TGTGCCAGCAGCTTAGGTGGGATAGGTTCTGACGAGCAGTACTTC. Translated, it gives CASSLGGIGSDEQYF.

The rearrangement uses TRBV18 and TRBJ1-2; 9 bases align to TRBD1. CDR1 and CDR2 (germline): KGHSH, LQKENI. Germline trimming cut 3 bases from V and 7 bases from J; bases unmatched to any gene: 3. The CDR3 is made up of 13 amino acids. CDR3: CASSPNRGLGYTF. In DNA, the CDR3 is TGTGCCAGCTCACCTAACAGGGGGCTTGGCTACACCTTC.

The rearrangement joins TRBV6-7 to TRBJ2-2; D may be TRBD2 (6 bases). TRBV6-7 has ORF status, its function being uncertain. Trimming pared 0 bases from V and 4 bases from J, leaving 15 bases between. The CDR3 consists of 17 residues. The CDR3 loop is CASSYSGRERGTGELFF. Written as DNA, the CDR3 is TGTGCCAGCAGTTACTCCGGACGGGAGAGAGGCACCGGGGAGCTGTTTTTT.

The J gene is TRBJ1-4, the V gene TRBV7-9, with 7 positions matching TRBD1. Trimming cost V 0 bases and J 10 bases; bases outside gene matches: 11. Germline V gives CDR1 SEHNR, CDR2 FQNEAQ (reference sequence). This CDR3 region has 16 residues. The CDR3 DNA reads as TGTGCCAGCAGCTTAGCGGAGGGGGCCTCTTTGGGAAAACTGTTTTTT. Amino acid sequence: CASSLAEGASLGKLFF.

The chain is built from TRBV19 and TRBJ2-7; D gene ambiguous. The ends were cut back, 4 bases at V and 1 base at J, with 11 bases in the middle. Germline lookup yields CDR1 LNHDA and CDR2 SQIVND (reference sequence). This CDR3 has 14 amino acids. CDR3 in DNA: TGTGCCAGTAGTACTTACCTCGAATCCTACGAGCAGTACTTC. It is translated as CASSTYLESYEQYF.

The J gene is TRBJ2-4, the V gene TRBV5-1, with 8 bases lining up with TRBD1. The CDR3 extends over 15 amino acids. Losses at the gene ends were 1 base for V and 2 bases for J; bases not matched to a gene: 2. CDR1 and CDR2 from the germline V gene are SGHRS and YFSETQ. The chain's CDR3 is CASSLTGGSKNIQYF. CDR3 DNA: TGCGCCAGCAGCTTGACAGGGGGTTCCAAAAACATTCAGTACTTC.

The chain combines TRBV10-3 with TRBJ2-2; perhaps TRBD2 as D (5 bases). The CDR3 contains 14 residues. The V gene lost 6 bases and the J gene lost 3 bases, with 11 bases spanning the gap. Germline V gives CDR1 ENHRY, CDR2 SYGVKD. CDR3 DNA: TGTGCCATCAGAGTGGACGGGGACACCGGGGAGCTGTTTTTT. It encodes CAIRVDGDTGELFF.

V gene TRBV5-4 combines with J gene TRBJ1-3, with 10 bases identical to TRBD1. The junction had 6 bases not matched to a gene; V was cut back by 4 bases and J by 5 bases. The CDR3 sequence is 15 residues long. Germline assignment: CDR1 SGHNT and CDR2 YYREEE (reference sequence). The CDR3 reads CASSGGQGIRNTIYF. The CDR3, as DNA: TGTGCCAGCAGCGGGGGACAGGGGATAAGAAACACCATATATTTT.

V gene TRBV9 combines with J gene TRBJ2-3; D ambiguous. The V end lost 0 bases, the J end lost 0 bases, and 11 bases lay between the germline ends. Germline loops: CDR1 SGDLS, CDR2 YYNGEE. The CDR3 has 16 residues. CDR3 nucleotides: TGTGCCAGCAGCGTAGCTATTTCAGACAGCACAGATACGCAGTATTTT. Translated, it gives CASSVAISDSTDTQYF.

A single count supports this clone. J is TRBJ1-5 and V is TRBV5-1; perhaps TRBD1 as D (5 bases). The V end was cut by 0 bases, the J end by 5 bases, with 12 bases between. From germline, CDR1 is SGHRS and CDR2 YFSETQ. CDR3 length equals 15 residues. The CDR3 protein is CASSLAGGTHQPQHF. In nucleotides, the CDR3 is TGCGCCAGCAGCTTGGCCGGGGGGACCCATCAGCCCCAGCATTTT. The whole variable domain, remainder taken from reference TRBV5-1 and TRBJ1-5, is KAGVTQTPRYLIKTRGQQVTLSCSPISGHRSVSWYQQTPGQGLQFLFEYFSETQRNKGNFPGRFSGRQFSNSRSEMNVSTLELGDSALYLCASSLAGGTHQPQHFGDGTRLSIL.

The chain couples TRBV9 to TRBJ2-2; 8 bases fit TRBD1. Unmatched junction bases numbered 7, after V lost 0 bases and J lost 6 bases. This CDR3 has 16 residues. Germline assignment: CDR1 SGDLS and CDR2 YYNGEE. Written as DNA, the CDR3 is TGTGCCAGCAGCGTAGCTGCAGGGGGCGTGGCCGGGGAGCTGTTTTTT. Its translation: CASSVAAGGVAGELFF. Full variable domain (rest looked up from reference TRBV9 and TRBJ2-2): DSGVTQTPKHLITATGQRVTLRCSPRSGDLSVYWYQQSLDQGLQFLIQYYNGEERAKGNILERFSAQQFPDLHSELNLSSLELGDSALYFCASSVAAGGVAGELFFGEGSRLTVL.

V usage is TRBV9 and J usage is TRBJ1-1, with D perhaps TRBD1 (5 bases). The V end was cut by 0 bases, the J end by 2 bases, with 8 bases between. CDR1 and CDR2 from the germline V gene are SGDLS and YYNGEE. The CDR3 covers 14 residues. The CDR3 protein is CASSVVRGNTEAFF. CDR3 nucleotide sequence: TGTGCCAGCAGCGTAGTGAGGGGAAACACTGAAGCTTTCTTT. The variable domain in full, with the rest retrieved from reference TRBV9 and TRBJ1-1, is DSGVTQTPKHLITATGQRVTLRCSPRSGDLSVYWYQQSLDQGLQFLIQYYNGEERAKGNILERFSAQQFPDLHSELNLSSLELGDSALYFCASSVVRGNTEAFFGQGTRLTVV.

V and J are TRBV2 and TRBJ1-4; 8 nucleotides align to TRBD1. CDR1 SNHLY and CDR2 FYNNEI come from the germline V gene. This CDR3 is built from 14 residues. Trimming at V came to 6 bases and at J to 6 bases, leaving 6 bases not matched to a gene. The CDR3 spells CASRSGQAYEKLFF. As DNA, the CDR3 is TGTGCCAGCAGATCGGGACAGGCGTATGAAAAACTGTTTTTT.

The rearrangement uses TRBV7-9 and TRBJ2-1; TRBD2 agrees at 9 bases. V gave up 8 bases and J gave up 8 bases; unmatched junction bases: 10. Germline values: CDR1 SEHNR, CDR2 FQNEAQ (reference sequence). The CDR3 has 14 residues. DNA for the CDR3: TGTGCCAGCCAGGTAGCGGGAGTTCTAGATGAGCAGTTCTTC. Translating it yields CASQVAGVLDEQFF.

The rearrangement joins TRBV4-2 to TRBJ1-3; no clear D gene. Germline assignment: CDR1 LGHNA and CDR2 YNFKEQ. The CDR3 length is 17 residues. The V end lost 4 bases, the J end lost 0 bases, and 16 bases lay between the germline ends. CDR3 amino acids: CASSPQSPTFSGNTIYF. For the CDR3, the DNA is TGTGCCAGCAGCCCACAGAGTCCCACTTTCTCTGGAAACACCATATATTTT.

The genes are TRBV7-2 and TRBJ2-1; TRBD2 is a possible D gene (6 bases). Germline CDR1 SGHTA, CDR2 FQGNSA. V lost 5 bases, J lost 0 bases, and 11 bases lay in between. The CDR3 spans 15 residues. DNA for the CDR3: TGTGCCAGCAGCAGAGCGGGTAGCTCCTACAATGAGCAGTTCTTC. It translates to CASSRAGSSYNEQFF.

The CDR3 nucleotides read TGCAGTGCTACTAACACAGATACGCAGTATTTT. Translation: CSATNTDTQYF. This sequence joins TRBV20-1 and TRBJ2-3; no definite D call. CDR1 is DFQATT, CDR2 SNEGSKA, per germline (reference sequence). This CDR3 is built from 11 residues. V was pared by 4 bases and J by 2 bases, with 4 bases between.

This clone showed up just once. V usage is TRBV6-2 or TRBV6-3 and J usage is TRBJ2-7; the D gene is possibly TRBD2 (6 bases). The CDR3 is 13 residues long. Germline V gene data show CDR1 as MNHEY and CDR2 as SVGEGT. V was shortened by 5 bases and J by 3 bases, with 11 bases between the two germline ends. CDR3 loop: CASSPGLFYEQYF. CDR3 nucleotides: TGTGCCAGCAGTCCGGGACTCTTCTACGAGCAGTACTTC.

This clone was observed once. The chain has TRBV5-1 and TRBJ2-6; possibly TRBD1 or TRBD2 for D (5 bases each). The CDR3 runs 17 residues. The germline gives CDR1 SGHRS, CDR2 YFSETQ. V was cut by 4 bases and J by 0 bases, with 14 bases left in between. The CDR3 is CASSPLGVYSGANVLTF. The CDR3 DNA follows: TGCGCCAGCAGCCCCCTGGGGGTTTACTCTGGGGCCAACGTCCTGACTTTC.

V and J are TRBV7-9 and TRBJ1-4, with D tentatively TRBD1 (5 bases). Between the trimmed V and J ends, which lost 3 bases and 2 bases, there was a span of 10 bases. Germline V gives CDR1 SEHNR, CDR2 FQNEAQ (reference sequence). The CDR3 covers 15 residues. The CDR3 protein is CASSFQGVTNEKLFF. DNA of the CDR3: TGTGCCAGCAGCTTCCAAGGGGTGACTAATGAAAAACTGTTTTTT.